The rows below give T cell receptor beta chains drawn from one sample of a study of blood T cell repertoires in COVID-19. Sequencing used immunoSEQ multiplex PCR; TCRdb keeps in-frame clones, though not all of them. The data hold approximately 230,000 clones, with over 75% observed a single time. Sequences were obtained from PBMCs or T cells enriched from blood (not recorded which). The receptors stem from a man aged 18 to 35 who had recovered from COVID-19. CDR3s include the opening cysteine and the closing phenylalanine or tryptophan. A D gene is named only where the DNA matches it firmly. Size is stated for part of the rows, as once, few or many counts, or as a class when the clone is expanded.

d_call	j_call	v_call	clone_size	cdr3_nt	cdr3_aa
NA	TRBJ2-3	TRBV2	NA	TGTGCCAGCAGTGAACGGCGGGGTTACACAGATACGCAGTATTTT	CASSERRGYTDTQYF
TRBD1	TRBJ1-6	TRBV3-1/TRBV3-2	NA	TGTGCCAGCAGCCGAGACAGGGAAAATTCACCCCTCCACTTT	CASSRDRENSPLHF
TRBD1	TRBJ2-7	TRBV2	NA	TGTGCCAGCAGCCTGGACAGGGGGCCCTACGAGCAGTACTTC	CASSLDRGPYEQYF
NA	TRBJ2-5	TRBV10-2	NA	TGCGCCAGCAGTGAGGTCAGGGTGGGGGAGACCCAGTACTTC	CASSEVRVGETQYF
TRBD1	TRBJ1-1	TRBV30	few	TGTGCCTGGAACCCCGACAGGGGGAGCACTGAAGCTTTCTTT	CAWNPDRGSTEAFF
TRBD2	TRBJ2-1	TRBV2	NA	TGTGCCAGCAGGGACCCGGGACTAGCCGTAAATGAGCAGTTCTTC	CASRDPGLAVNEQFF
NA	TRBJ2-7	TRBV3-1/TRBV3-2	NA	TGTGCCAGCAGCCAAGGTTCCTCGCGATACGAGCAGTACTTC	CASSQGSSRYEQYF
TRBD2	TRBJ2-3	TRBV24-1	NA	TGTGCCACCAGTGATACTGGGCGGGAGAGATCAGATACGCAGTATTTT	CATSDTGRERSDTQYF
NA	TRBJ2-7	TRBV3-1/TRBV3-2	NA	TGTGCCAGCAGTCCTCCGGGGATGGGGTTAGGGTCCTACGAGCAGTACTTC	CASSPPGMGLGSYEQYF
TRBD1	TRBJ2-2	TRBV12-3/TRBV12-4	NA	TGTGCCGTCCGGGACAGGGATCCCGGGGAGCTGTTTTTT	CAVRDRDPGELFF
NA	TRBJ1-1	TRBV28	NA	TGTGCCAGCAGTTTTGACTCTAACACTGAAGCTTTCTTT	CASSFDSNTEAFF
TRBD1	TRBJ1-1	TRBV5-8	NA	TGTGCCAGCAGGACGGACAGGGCGAATGTTGAAGCTTTCTTT	CASRTDRANVEAFF
NA	TRBJ2-7	TRBV3-1/TRBV3-2	NA	TGTGCCAGCAGCCAAGATAGAGCGGCCTACGAGCAGTACTTC	CASSQDRAAYEQYF
TRBD1	TRBJ2-7	TRBV19	NA	TGTGCCAGTAGTATAATCCGTGGGACAGGGTATAACGAGCAGTACTTC	CASSIIRGTGYNEQYF
NA	TRBJ1-3	TRBV7-9	NA	TGTGCCAGCAGCTTGGGTACTACCTCTGGAAACACCATATATTTT	CASSLGTTSGNTIYF
NA	TRBJ2-1	TRBV3-1/TRBV3-2	NA	TGTGCCAGCAGCCATTCTGCCGGCTCCTACAATGAGCAGTTCTTC	CASSHSAGSYNEQFF
TRBD1	TRBJ2-7	TRBV7-9	NA	TGTGCCAGCAGCCGATCCGGGACAGGGGCCTACGAGCAGTACTTC	CASSRSGTGAYEQYF
NA	TRBJ2-1	TRBV19	NA	TGTGCCAGTAGCCCCGGGGGCTCCTACAATGAGCAGTTCTTC	CASSPGGSYNEQFF
TRBD2	TRBJ2-7	TRBV4-1	NA	TGCGCCAGCAGCCAATTTGGGACTAGCCGAGAGCAGTACTTC	CASSQFGTSREQYF
NA	TRBJ2-3	TRBV5-1	NA	TGCGCCAGCAGCTTCAGCGGATCCAGCACAGATACGCAGTATTTT	CASSFSGSSTDTQYF
NA	TRBJ2-1	TRBV24-1	NA	TGTGCCACCAGTCTCTACGATGAGCAGTTCTTC	CATSLYDEQFF
NA	TRBJ2-7	TRBV6-5	NA	TGTGCCAGCAGCCAACAGGGTCTTTACTCCTACGAGCAGTACTTC	CASSQQGLYSYEQYF
NA	TRBJ1-1	TRBV7-7	once	TGTGCTAGCAGCATAGGCGTGAACACTGAAGCTTTCTTT	CASSIGVNTEAFF
TRBD1	TRBJ1-5	TRBV5-1	NA	TGCGCCAGCAGCCCGGGACAGGGAGAATGGCAGCCCCAGCATTTT	CASSPGQGEWQPQHF
TRBD2	TRBJ2-1	TRBV7-8	NA	TGTGCCAGCAGCTTAGATGGGCGGGAGGGTTTCTACAATGAGCAGTTCTTC	CASSLDGREGFYNEQFF
NA	TRBJ2-5	TRBV14	NA	TGTGCCAGCAGCCAAGTAGCGGAGAAAGAGACCCAGTACTTC	CASSQVAEKETQYF
NA	TRBJ1-4	TRBV9	once	TGTGCCAGCAGCAACTCGCCGGGGTCTAATGAAAAACTGTTTTTT	CASSNSPGSNEKLFF
TRBD1	TRBJ1-1	TRBV11-2	NA	TGTGCCAGCAGCCTGTTGACAGGGGCTGAAGCTTTCTTT	CASSLLTGAEAFF
NA	TRBJ1-1	TRBV12-3/TRBV12-4	NA	TGTGCCAGCAGTCCCAACAGTTTCACTGAAGCTTTCTTT	CASSPNSFTEAFF
TRBD1	TRBJ1-5	TRBV24-1	NA	TGTGCCACCAGTGATTCCCCGACAGGGAATCAGCCCCAGCATTTT	CATSDSPTGNQPQHF
TRBD2	TRBJ2-5	TRBV30	once	TGTGCCTGGAGTGGCGGGACTAGCCAAAAGACCCAGTACTTC	CAWSGGTSQKTQYF
NA	TRBJ1-6	TRBV6-1	NA	TGTGCCAGCAAAGAACAGGTTTCCTATAATTCACCCCTCCACTTT	CASKEQVSYNSPLHF
NA	TRBJ2-3	TRBV4-1	NA	TGCGCCAGCAGCCAAGGGGGAGTTACAGATACGCAGTATTTT	CASSQGGVTDTQYF
TRBD1	TRBJ1-5	TRBV7-2	few	TGTGCCAGCAGCGTCAGGGGGGATCAGCCCCAGCATTTT	CASSVRGDQPQHF
TRBD1	TRBJ2-3	TRBV20-1	NA	TGCAGTGCTAGTAACCGGGACAGGGTACCAGATACGCAGTATTTT	CSASNRDRVPDTQYF
TRBD1	TRBJ2-7	TRBV28	NA	TGTGCCAGCAGTTTCCTGGGGACAGGCGAGCAGTACTTC	CASSFLGTGEQYF
NA	TRBJ1-1	TRBV6-5	NA	TGTGCCAGCAGTTACTCGTTTTACAACCTGAACACTGAAGCTTTCTTT	CASSYSFYNLNTEAFF
NA	TRBJ1-3	TRBV30	NA	TGTGCCTGGAGTCGTCTGGGAGGCCTCTCTGGAAACACCATATATTTT	CAWSRLGGLSGNTIYF
NA	TRBJ1-4	TRBV7-9	NA	TGTGCCAGCAGCTTAGATAGGGGCAAAAATGAAAAACTGTTTTTT	CASSLDRGKNEKLFF
NA	TRBJ1-5	TRBV6-1	NA	TGTGCCAGCAGTGAACTACCGAGGGGGTATCAGCCCCAGCATTTT	CASSELPRGYQPQHF
NA	TRBJ2-7	TRBV30	NA	TGTGCCTGGAGCAGGGGCAGCTCCTACGAGCAGTACTTC	CAWSRGSSYEQYF
NA	TRBJ2-7	TRBV12-1	NA	TGTGCCAGCATCTCTGTTAGGGGGTACGAGCAGTACTTC	CASISVRGYEQYF
NA	TRBJ1-1	TRBV11-2	NA	TGTGCCAGCAGCTTATCAGCGCGGAACACTGAAGCTTTCTTT	CASSLSARNTEAFF
TRBD2	TRBJ2-7	TRBV28	NA	TGTGCCAGCAGTTTGGGCGGGCGGGAGGTTTTCCACGAGCAGTACTTC	CASSLGGREVFHEQYF
TRBD1	TRBJ2-7	TRBV4-1	NA	TGCGCCAGCAGCCCCCGGGACAGGGGATCCTACGAGCAGTACTTC	CASSPRDRGSYEQYF
NA	TRBJ1-1	TRBV6-1	NA	TGTGCCAGCAGTGAAGGAACAGCAATGAACACTGAAGCTTTCTTT	CASSEGTAMNTEAFF
TRBD2	TRBJ2-2	TRBV5-4	NA	TGTGCCAGCAGCGACGGGACTAGCGGGGGCCGGGGATCCGGGGAGCTGTTTTTT	CASSDGTSGGRGSGELFF
TRBD1	TRBJ2-7	TRBV7-8	once	TGTGCCAGCAGCCCAAGAGGGGGCACGGAGACCTACGAGCAGTACTTC	CASSPRGGTETYEQYF
NA	TRBJ2-7	TRBV11-2	NA	TGTGCCAGCAGCCTCTTCGCCTACGAGCAGTACTTC	CASSLFAYEQYF
NA	TRBJ2-2	TRBV27	NA	TGTGCCAGCAGCAGGGGAGGGGCGCGTAGCACCGGGGAGCTGTTTTTT	CASSRGGARSTGELFF
TRBD1	TRBJ1-6	TRBV13	NA	TGTGCCACCGAAGGACAGGGATCTTCACCCCTCCACTTT	CATEGQGSSPLHF
NA	TRBJ2-3	TRBV2	NA	TGTGCCAGCAGACCACAGGCCAGAAACACAGATACGCAGTATTTT	CASRPQARNTDTQYF
NA	TRBJ1-2	TRBV5-4	NA	TGTGCCAGCAGGGACGGGCGGGTCTATGGCTACACCTTC	CASRDGRVYGYTF
TRBD1	TRBJ1-4	TRBV3-1/TRBV3-2	NA	TGTGCCAGCAGCCAAGGGACAGGGGGCAGAGAAAAACTGTTTTTT	CASSQGTGGREKLFF